The present T cell receptor beta chain was sequenced within a study of blood T cell repertoires in COVID-19. Method: immunoSEQ multiplex PCR; TCRdb's copy keeps in-frame clones and lacks some. The table lists some 290,000 clones, roughly 90% of them singletons, with 3.9% in the top ten. V lost 4 bases and J 2 bases, leaving 12 bases between the germline ends. CDR3 size: 14 residues. From germline, CDR1 is SGHDT and CDR2 YYEEEE. The specimen was PBMCs or T cells enriched from blood (not recorded which). This receptor was obtained from a woman aged 25 to 45 who had been exposed to COVID-19. The gene calls are TRBV5-6 and TRBJ2-5; a weak D match, TRBD1 (6 bases). The CDR3: CASSRPRGQETQYF. In DNA, the CDR3 is TGTGCCAGCAGCCGACCGAGGGGGCAAGAGACCCAGTACTTC.